The source of this TCR beta chain is a study of blood T cell repertoires in COVID-19. The data were produced by immunoSEQ multiplex PCR, yet TCRdb's version contains in-frame clones alone and is incomplete. Of about 32,000 clones detected, more than 85% appear once; the ten largest clones hold approximately 0.94%. J was trimmed by 2 bases and V by 4 bases; bases with no gene match: 3. Germline assignment: CDR1 LNHDA and CDR2 SQIVND (reference sequence). The CDR3 runs 14 residues. Sequencing was carried out using peripheral blood. The source of this sequence is a male donor with active COVID-19. The chain recombines TRBV19 with TRBJ2-5; TRBD2 aligns across 8 bases. CDR3 in DNA: TGTGCCAGTAGTACGACGGGGGGGCAAGAGACCCAGTACTTC. It encodes CASSTTGGQETQYF. Drawing the rest from reference TRBV19 and TRBJ2-5, the complete variable domain is DGGITQSPKYLFRKEGQNVTLSCEQNLNHDAMYWYRQDPGQGLRLIYYSQIVNDFQKGDIAEGYSVSREKKESFPLTVTSAQKNPTAFYLCASSTTGGQETQYFGPGTRLLVL.